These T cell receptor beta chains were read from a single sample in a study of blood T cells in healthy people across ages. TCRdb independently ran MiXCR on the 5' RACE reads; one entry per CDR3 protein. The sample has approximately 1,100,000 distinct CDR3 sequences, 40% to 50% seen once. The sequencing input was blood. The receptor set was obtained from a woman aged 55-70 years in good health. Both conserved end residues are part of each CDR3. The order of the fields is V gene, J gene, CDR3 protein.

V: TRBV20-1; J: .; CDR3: CSATPLTSVDEQYF
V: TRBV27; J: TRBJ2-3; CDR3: CACGTSGSDTQYF
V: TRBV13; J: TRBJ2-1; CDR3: CASSRRTSENYNEQFF
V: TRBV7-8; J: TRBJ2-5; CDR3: CASSPWDRAQETQYF
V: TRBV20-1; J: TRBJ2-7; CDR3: CSARPDRGPYEQYF
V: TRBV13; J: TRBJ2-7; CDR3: CASSTGSLAGSYEQYF
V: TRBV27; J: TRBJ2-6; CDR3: CASSLTPGTRASGANVLTF
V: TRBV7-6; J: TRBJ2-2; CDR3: CASSPPPERAETGELFF
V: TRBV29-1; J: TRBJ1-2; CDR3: CSVLTDTYGYTF
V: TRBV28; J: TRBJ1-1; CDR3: CASFGGEAFF
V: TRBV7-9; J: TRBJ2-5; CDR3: CATGGGRETQYF
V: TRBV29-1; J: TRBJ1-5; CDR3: CSVLTGGNQPQHF
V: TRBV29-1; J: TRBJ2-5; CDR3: CSVETGGGQYF
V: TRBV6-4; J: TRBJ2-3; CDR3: CASSADGRAGTDTQYF
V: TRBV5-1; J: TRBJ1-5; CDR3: CASSLGTGADSNQPQHF
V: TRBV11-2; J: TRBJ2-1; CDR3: CASSLDMGIEQFF
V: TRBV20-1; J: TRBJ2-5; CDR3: CSASPEEAGVDETQYF
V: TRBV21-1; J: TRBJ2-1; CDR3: CASNEKGQPPVAYNEQFF
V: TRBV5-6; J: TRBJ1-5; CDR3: CASSLGFGSYSNQPQHF
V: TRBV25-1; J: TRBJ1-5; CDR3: CASSDGTRRDQPQHF
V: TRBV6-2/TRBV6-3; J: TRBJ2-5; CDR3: CASSDWAEQETQYF
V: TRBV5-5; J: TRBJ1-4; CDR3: CASSFGQGLYEKLFF
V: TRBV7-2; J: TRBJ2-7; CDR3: CASSLDPGLTYEQYF
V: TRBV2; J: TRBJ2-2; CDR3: CASSDDGPKNTGELFF
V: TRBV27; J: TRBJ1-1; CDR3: CASNSIARGRNTEAFF
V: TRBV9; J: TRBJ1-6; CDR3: CASSEDSPNNSPLHF
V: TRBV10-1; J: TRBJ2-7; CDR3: CASKTGTGISTYEQYF
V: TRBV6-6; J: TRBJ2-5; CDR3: CASRAGTEYQETQYF
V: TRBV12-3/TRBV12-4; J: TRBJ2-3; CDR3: CASTRSRGRPSTDTQYF
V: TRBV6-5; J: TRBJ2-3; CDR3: CASSPRLAGDKDTQYF
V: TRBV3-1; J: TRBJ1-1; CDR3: CAGSQARQGEAFF
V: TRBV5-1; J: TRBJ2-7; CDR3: CASSGSTGDSYEQYF
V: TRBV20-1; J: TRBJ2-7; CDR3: CSARGTSGSGGSYEQYF
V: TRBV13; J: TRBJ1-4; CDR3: CASSLYSAPDRRKNEKLFF
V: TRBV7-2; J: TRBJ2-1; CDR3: CASSLTSLSYNEQFF
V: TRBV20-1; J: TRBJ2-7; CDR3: CSARTGAVYEQYF
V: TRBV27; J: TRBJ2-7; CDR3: CASSLAGAREQYF
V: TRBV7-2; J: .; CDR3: CASSSRGAREQYF
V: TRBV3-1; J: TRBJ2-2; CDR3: CASSLGLAGAGELFF
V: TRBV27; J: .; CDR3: CASSRQGADEQYF
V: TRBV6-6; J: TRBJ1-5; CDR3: CASTVDGGVSQPQHF